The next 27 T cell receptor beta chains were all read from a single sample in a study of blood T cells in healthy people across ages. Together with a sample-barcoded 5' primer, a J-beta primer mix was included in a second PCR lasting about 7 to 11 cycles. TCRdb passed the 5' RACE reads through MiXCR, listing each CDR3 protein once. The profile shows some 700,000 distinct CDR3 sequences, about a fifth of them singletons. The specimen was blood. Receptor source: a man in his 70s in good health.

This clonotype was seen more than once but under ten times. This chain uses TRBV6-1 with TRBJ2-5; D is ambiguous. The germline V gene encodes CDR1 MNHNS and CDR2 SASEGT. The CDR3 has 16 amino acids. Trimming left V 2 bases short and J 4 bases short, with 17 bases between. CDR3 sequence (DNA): TGTGCCAGCAGTGAAAATTACGATTCAAGCTCAGAGACCCAGTACTTC. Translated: CASSENYDSSSETQYF.

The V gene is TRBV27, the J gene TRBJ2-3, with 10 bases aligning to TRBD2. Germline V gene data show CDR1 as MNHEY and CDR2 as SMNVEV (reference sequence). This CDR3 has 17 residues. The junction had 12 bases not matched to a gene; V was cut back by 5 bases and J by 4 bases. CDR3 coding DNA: TGTGCCAGCAGTCCGATCGGGACTAGCGTCTACCCAGATACGCAGTATTTT. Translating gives CASSPIGTSVYPDTQYF.

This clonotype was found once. In DNA form, the CDR3 reads TGTGCCAGCAGTACCCCGGATGAGGCTAATGAAAAACTGTTTTTT. This translates into CASSTPDEANEKLFF. V gene TRBV28 combines with J gene TRBJ1-4, with D hard to call. V shed 5 bases and J shed 3 bases, with 13 bases lying between them. The CDR3 has 15 residues. Germline V CDR1 and CDR2: MDHEN, SYDVKM.

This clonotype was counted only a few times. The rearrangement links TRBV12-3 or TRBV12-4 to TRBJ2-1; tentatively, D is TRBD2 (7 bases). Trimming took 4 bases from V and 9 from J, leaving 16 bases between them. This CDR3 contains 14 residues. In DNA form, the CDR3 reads TGTGCCAGCAGTTCAGGGACACGGACTAGTGAGCAGTTCTTC. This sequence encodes CASSSGTRTSEQFF.

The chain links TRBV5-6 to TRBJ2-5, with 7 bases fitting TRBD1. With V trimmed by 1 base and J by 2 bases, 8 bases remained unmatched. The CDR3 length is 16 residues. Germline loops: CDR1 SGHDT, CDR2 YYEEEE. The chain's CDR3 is CASSLSGTALQETQYF. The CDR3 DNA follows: TGTGCCAGCAGCTTGTCCGGGACAGCGTTACAAGAGACCCAGTACTTC.

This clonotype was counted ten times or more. The CDR3 DNA reads as TGCGCCAGCAGCTTGGACAGTGGTAATGAAAAACTGTTTTTT. Amino acids: CASSLDSGNEKLFF. V usage is TRBV5-1 and J usage is TRBJ1-4; no firm D call. This CDR3 has 14 residues. Germline lookup yields CDR1 SGHRS and CDR2 YFSETQ. Trimming removed 0 bases at V and 4 bases at J, with 7 bases between.

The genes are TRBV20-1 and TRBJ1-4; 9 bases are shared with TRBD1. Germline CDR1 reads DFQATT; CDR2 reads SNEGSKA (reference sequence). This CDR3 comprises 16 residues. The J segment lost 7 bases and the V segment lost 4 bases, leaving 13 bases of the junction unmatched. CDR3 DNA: TGCAGTGCTACCCTTGGAGGCGGACAGGGGATTGAAAAACTGTTTTTT. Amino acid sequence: CSATLGGGQGIEKLFF.

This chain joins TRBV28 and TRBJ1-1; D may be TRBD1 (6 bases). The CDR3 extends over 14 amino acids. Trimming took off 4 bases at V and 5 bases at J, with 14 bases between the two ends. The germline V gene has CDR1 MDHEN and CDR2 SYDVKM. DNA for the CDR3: TGTGCCAGCAGTTCCGGGGGCCCAAGGACTGAAGCTTTCTTT. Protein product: CASSSGGPRTEAFF. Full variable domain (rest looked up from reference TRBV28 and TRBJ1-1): DVKVTQSSRYLVKRTGEKVFLECVQDMDHENMFWYRQDPGLGLRLIYFSYDVKMKEKGDIPEGYSVSREKKERFSLILESASTNQTSMYLCASSSGGPRTEAFFGQGTRLTVV.

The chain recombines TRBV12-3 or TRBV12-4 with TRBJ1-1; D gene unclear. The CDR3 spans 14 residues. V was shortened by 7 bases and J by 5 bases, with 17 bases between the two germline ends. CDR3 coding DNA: TGTGCCAGCACCCCAACCTGGGCGGAGACTGAAGCTTTCTTT. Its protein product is CASTPTWAETEAFF.

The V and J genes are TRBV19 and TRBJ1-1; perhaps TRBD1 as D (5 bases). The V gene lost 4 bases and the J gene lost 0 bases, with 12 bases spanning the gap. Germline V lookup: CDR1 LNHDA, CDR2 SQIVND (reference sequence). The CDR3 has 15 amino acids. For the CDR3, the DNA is TGTGCCAGTAGTAGCCGGACGGACATGAACACTGAAGCTTTCTTT. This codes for CASSSRTDMNTEAFF.

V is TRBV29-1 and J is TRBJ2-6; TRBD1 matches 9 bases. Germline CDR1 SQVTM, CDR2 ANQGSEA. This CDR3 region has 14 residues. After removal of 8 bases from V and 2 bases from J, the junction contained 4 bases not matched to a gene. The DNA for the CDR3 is TGCAGCATATGGGACAGGGCTGGGGCCAACGTCCTGACTTTC. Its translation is CSIWDRAGANVLTF. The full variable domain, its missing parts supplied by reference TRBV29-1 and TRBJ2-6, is SAVISQKPSRDICQRGTSLTIQCQVDSQVTMMFWYRQQPGQSLTLIATANQGSEATYESGFVIDKFPISRPNLTFSTLTVSNMSPEDSSIYLCSIWDRAGANVLTFGAGSRLTVL.

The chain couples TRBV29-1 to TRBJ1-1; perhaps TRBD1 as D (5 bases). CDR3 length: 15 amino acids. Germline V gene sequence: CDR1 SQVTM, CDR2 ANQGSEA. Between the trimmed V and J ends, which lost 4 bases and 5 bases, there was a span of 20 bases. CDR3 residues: CSVADSGTRGTEAFF. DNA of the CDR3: TGCAGCGTTGCGGATTCAGGGACGAGAGGGACTGAAGCTTTCTTT.

CDR3 loop: CASSIGGGGQYIQYF. The CDR3 DNA reads TGTGCCAGTAGTATTGGAGGGGGCGGACAATACATTCAGTACTTC. This chain links TRBV19 with TRBJ2-4; tentatively, D is TRBD1 (7 bases). The CDR3 is made up of 15 amino acids. Germline CDR1 LNHDA, CDR2 SQIVND (reference sequence). Trimming cost V 3 bases and J 8 bases, with 17 bases left between them. The full variable domain, completed using reference TRBV19 and TRBJ2-4, is DGGITQSPKYLFRKEGQNVTLSCEQNLNHDAMYWYRQDPGQGLRLIYYSQIVNDFQKGDIAEGYSVSREKKESFPLTVTSAQKNPTAFYLCASSIGGGGQYIQYFGAGTRLSVL.

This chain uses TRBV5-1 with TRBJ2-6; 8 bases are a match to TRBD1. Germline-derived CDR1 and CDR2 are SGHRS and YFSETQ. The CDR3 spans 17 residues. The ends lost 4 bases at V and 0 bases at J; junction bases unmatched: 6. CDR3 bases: TGCGCCAGCAGCGCCCGGGACAGGAACTCTGGGGCCAACGTCCTGACTTTC. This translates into CASSARDRNSGANVLTF.

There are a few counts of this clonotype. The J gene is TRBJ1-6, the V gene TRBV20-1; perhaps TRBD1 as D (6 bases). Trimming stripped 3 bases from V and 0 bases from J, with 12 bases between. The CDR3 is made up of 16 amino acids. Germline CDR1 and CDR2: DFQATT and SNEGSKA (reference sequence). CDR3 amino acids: CSARAWGLSYNSPLHF. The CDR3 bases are TGCAGTGCTAGGGCCTGGGGGCTCTCCTATAATTCACCCCTCCACTTT.

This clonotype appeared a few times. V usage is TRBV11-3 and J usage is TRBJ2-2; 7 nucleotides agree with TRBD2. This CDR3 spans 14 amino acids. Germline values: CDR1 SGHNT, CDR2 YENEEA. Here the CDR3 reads CASVASGDTGELFF. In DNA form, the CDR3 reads TGTGCGAGCGTGGCTAGCGGAGACACCGGGGAGCTGTTTTTT.

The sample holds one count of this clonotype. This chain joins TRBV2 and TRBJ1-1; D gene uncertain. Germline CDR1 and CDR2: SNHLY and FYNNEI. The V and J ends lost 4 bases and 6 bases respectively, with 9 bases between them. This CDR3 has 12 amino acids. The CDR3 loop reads CASSVAVAEAFF. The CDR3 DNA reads TGTGCCAGCAGTGTTGCCGTAGCTGAAGCTTTCTTT.

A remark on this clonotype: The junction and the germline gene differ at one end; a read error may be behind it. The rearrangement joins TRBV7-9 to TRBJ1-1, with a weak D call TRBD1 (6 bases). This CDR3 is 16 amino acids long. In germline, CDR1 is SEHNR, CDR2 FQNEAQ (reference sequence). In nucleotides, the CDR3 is TGTTCCAGCAGCTTAGGGGCCAAAGGGGGGTGGACTGAAGCTTTCTTT. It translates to CSSSLGAKGGWTEAFF.

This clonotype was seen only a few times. The CDR3 sequence is CASSQPTSGLLTDTQYF. The DNA for the CDR3 is TGTGCCAGCAGCCAACCGACTAGCGGCCTACTCACAGATACGCAGTATTTT. This chain connects TRBV3-1 to TRBJ2-3, with TRBD2 identical over 9 bases. The CDR3 covers 17 residues. CDR1 is LGHDT and CDR2 is YNNKEL in the germline V gene (reference sequence). With 2 bases clipped from V and 2 bases from J, the junction kept 8 bases outside the gene matches.

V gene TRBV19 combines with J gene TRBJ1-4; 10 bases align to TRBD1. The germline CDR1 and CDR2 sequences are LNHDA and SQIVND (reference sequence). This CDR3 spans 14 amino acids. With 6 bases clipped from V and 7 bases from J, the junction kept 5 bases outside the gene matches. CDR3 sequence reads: CASRRQGAAEKLFF. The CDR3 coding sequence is TGTGCCAGTAGAAGACAGGGGGCGGCTGAAAAACTGTTTTTT. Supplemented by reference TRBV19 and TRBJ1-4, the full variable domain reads DGGITQSPKYLFRKEGQNVTLSCEQNLNHDAMYWYRQDPGQGLRLIYYSQIVNDFQKGDIAEGYSVSREKKESFPLTVTSAQKNPTAFYLCASRRQGAAEKLFFGSGTQLSVL.

The CDR3 sequence is CASRGRESYGYTF. The CDR3 nucleotides are TGTGCCAGCAGAGGCAGGGAAAGTTATGGCTACACCTTC. The chain links TRBV28 to TRBJ1-2; D perhaps matches TRBD1 (5 bases). CDR3 length: 13 residues. The V gene lost 6 bases and the J gene lost 5 bases, with 13 bases spanning the gap. Germline assignment: CDR1 MDHEN and CDR2 SYDVKM.

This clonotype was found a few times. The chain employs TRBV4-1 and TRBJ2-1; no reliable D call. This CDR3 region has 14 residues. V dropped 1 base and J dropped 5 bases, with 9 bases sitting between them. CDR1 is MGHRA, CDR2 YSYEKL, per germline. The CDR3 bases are TGCGCCAGCAGCCAAGTCCGCGTGGACAATGAGCAGTTCTTC. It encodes CASSQVRVDNEQFF.

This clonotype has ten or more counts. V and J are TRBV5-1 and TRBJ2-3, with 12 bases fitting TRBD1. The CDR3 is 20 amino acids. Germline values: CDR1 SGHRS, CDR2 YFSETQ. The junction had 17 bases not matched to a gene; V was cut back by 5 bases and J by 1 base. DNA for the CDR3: TGCGCCAGCAGAGCTCAACCGGGACAGGGGGCTCATAGACGCACAGATACGCAGTATTTT. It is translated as CASRAQPGQGAHRRTDTQYF.

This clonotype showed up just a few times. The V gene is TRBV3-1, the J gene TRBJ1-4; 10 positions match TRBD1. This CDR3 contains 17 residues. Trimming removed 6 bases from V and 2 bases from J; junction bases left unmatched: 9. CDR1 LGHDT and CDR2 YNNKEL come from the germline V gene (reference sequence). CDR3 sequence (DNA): TGTGCCAGCAGGGCCGGGACAGGGGTTTGGACTAATGAAAAACTGTTTTTT. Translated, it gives CASRAGTGVWTNEKLFF.

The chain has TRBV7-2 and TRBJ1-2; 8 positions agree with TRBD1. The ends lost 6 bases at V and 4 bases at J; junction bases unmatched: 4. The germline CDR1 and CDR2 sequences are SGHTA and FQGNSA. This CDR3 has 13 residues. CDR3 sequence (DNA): TGTGCCAGCAGTCACGACAGGGGCTATGGCTACACCTTC. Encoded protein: CASSHDRGYGYTF.

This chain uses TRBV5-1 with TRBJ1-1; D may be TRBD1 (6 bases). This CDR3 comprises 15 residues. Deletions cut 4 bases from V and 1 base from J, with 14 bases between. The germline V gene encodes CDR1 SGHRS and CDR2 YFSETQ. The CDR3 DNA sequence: TGCGCCAGCAGCAGGGGCGGACAGTCGAACACTGAAGCTTTCTTT. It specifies CASSRGGQSNTEAFF.

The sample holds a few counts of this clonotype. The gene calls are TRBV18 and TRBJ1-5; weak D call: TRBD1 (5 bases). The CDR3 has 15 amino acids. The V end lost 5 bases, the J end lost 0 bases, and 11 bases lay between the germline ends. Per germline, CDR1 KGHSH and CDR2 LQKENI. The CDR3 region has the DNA TGTGCCAGCTCAACGACAGCCCGTAGCAATCAGCCCCAGCATTTT. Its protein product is CASSTTARSNQPQHF. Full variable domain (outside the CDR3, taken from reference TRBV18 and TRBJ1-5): NAGVMQNPRHLVRRRGQEARLRCSPMKGHSHVYWYRQLPEEGLKFMVYLQKENIIDESGMPKERFSAEFPKEGPSILRIQQVVRGDSAAYFCASSTTARSNQPQHFGDGTRLSIL.